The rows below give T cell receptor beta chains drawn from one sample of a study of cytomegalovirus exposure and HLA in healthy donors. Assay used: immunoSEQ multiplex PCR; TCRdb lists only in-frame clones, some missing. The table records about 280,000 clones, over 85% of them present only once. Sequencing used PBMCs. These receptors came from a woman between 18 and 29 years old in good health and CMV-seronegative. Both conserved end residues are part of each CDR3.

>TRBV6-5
CASSYDVAGGLNEQFF
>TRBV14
CASSQELAKLGDTQYF
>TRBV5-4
CASSSGTSGGAGEQYF
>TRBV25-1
CASSAGGSLNEQFF
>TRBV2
CASIAGANQPQHF
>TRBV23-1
CASSLDRVEKYF
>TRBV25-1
CASSEQGTHGYTF
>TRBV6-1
CASSEASGGALDTQYF
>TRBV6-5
CASISRSGNYGYTF
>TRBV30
CAWSVGTGVEAFF
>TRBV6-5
CASSRGGVDTQYF
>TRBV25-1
CASSEAGISDSPLHF
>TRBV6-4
CASSAVGGKNTEAFF
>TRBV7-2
CASSSTRTGVNSPLHF
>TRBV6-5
CASTLAQGSSYEQYF
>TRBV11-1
CASSLVRDDSPLHF
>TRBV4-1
CASSQLVVRAPYTEAFF
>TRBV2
CASVARRQETQYF
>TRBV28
CASASGTSGHNEQFF
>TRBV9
CASSARYGYTF
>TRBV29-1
CSAPRGYSSTDTQYF
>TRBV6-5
CASSYGTALEAFF
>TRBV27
CASSLTGNTGELFF
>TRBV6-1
CASWPGHHQETQYF
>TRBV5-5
CASSFPDSYEQYF
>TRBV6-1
CASSGSQRTVNSYNEQFF
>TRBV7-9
CASSAGPPLAQYF
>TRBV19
CASSVRTSGGETQYF
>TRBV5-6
CASSFQGVGTEAFF
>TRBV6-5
CASSGRTENTEAFF
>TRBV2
CASSRMGADTGELFF
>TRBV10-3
CAISELEWGEQYF
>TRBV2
CASGGTGYGYTF
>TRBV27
CASSLATGANYGYTF
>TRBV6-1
CASSEAETGWYEQYF
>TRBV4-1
CASSQAPGNRDEQYF
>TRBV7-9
CASSPSRTSGGAFYEQYF
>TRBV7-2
CASSPLEVRGYEQYF
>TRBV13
CASSPPPPDEQYF
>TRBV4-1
CASRDSGAYEQYF
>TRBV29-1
CSVLEGSNQPQHF
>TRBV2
CASSELAYTGELFF
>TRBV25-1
CASSDSQLSSTDTQYF
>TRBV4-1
CASSYSLFGNSYEQYF
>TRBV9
CASSDGGGEKLFF
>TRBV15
CATSRDPTRDTRTDTQYF
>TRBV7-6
CASSSDYRGTYEQYF
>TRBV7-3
CASSPRGGPNTEAFF
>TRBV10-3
CAVNQVRDSNFYGYTF
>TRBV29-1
CSVDRGGPNTQYF
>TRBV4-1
CASSQVATGGEDTQYF
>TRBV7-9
CASSLAGTALLTQYF